Given below is one T cell receptor beta chain in context. This clone was counted only a few times. The specificity of this receptor is unknown. Per-base quality was not reported, and no clone a single base away is much larger than it. This specimen belongs to a study of beta chain features in type 1 diabetes listed by TCRdb under 2018. With respect to the entire study: Mean age, gender distribution, total cell number and subset yield did not differ between patients and healthy donors. A total of roughly 100 million sorted cells were examined across all samples, and a strong correlation was observed between cell number per subset and RNA yield. The study compared TCRB repertoires of sorted circulating CD4+ T cell subsets between recently diagnosed type 1 diabetes patients and matched healthy donors. Regulatory and stem cell-like memory subsets were isolated from only 8 patients and roughly 8 healthy donors, whereas naive and central memory subsets came from all 28 donors.

From each donor, a single peripheral blood sample of 100 to 150 mL on average was drawn into heparinised tubes. A BD FACSAria II was used to sort naive, central memory, regulatory and stem cell-like memory CD4+ T cells with a panel that included CD45RO, CCR7, CD25, CD127, CD95 and CD27. A purity above 95% was achieved for all sorted populations. Right away, PBMCs were isolated by Lymphoprep density gradient centrifugation and were stained directly, with no culture step. To minimize batch effects, samples were stained and sorted in pairs, one healthy donor with one patient per experiment. Relative to germline, V is 7 bases shorter and J is 1 base shorter, with 13 bases between their ends. For CDR1 and CDR2, the germline V gene lists MDHEN and SYDVKM. The CDR3 sequence holds 14 residues, the cysteine and phenylalanine included. Only the CDR3 part of the read is kept: 42 bases, read in frame from the first base.

The High Capacity cDNA Reverse Transcription Kit was used to reverse transcribe all of the isolated RNA, meaning that expressed TCRB transcripts were what got sequenced. Deep immunoSEQ sequencing was performed on naive, central memory and regulatory T cell samples, with an average of roughly 3.3 million total reads per sample. Sorted cells were lysed in RLT buffer, and RNA was extracted using DNase-treated RNeasy Micro or Mini kits according to cell number. Each cell subset was processed on its own to prevent cross-contamination, while patient and healthy donor samples were processed together. TCRB sequences were amplified from cDNA with the immunoSEQ multiplex PCR, producing 87-bp fragments spanning the CDR3 region. Sequencing of the amplicons was done on the Illumina HiSeq platform. In the source study's methods: Synthetic template baselines were used to correct PCR bias computationally, reads within Hamming distance 2 were collapsed together, and singletons that could not be merged were discarded. By aligning reads against IMGT, V, D and J genes, CDR3 length, and insertions or deletions at six rearrangement sites were assigned. Within each subset, clonotype counts were normalized to sorted cell number, after which true diversity and Gini coefficients were computed with the tcR R package. Repertoire sharing was quantified using the overlap coefficient calculated on TCRB nucleotide sequences. Out-of-frame TCRB sequences from naive cells were analyzed as a proxy for the pre-selection repertoire. TCRdb mirrors the immuneACCESS table, restricted to in-frame sequences. Some clones are absent from its copies; in checked studies, under half trace to an unresolved V gene, and the reason for the others is unknown. That table is the source of V, J and clone size, and D and trimming were worked out from the DNA. Recorded for this sample are 250,000 or so clones; roughly 20% of them occurred a single time. 0.028% of the sample belongs to the ten largest clones.

Results and caveats for the whole study, not just this receptor: Patients with type 1 diabetes made fewer insertions and deleted more nucleotides at VDJ recombination sites, implying thymic rearrangement abnormalities. Because small numbers of individuals were included in the HLA sub-analyses, any influence of HLA type on TCRB rearrangement was left unresolved. Shorter templates might have been favored by PCR, but patient and control samples were amplified and corrected together, so both groups would have been affected equally by any skew. In all four CD4+ subsets, TCRB CDR3 length was moderately but significantly shorter in type 1 diabetes patients. Because cDNA was sequenced instead of genomic DNA, activated cells with high expression could be over-represented, although the groups did not differ in activation or CD3 levels. Naive, central memory and regulatory TCRB repertoires appeared to be more alike among patients than among healthy donors.

The chain joins TRBV28 to TRBJ2-5; the D gene lacks a confident call. This receptor was obtained from a woman aged 40 to 50 with type 1 diabetes. Sequencing input: naive CD4+ T cells from blood. The meaning of the sample's cell subset or site label: true naive CD4+ T cells. Here the CDR3 is given as CASNRPAPQETQYF. The bases read TGTGCCAGCAACCGCCCAGCGCCCCAAGAGACCCAGTACTTC. Where the CDR3 stops, the reference TRBV28 and TRBJ2-5 genes take over; the full variable domain is DVKVTQSSRYLVKRTGEKVFLECVQDMDHENMFWYRQDPGLGLRLIYFSYDVKMKEKGDIPEGYSVSREKKERFSLILESASTNQTSMYLCASNRPAPQETQYFGPGTRLLVL.